Shown below are 2 T cell receptor beta chains from a single sample sequenced in a study of cytomegalovirus exposure and HLA in healthy donors. PCR used 60 Vbeta primers and 13 Jbeta primers. Data came from immunoSEQ multiplex PCR; TCRdb stores just in-frame clones and leaves some out. The table has about 200,000 clones, under 90% seen once; the top ten hold roughly 0.095%. Sequenced input: PBMCs. These receptors all stem from a boy between 2 and 10 years old in good health and CMV-seronegative.

The chain has TRBV7-2 and TRBJ1-2, with a tentative D call TRBD1 (6 bases). Germline V gene lookup returns CDR1 SGHTA and CDR2 FQGNSA. V lost 3 bases and J lost 5, with 13 bases in between. The CDR3 consists of 14 residues. The CDR3 sequence: CASSFGQKLYGYTF. The CDR3 coding sequence is TGTGCCAGCAGCTTCGGACAGAAGTTATATGGCTACACCTTC.

The genes are TRBV5-1 and TRBJ1-2; TRBD1 matches 7 bases. The germline CDR1 and CDR2 sequences are SGHRS and YFSETQ. Losses at the gene ends were 5 bases for V and 4 bases for J; bases not matched to a gene: 8. CDR3 length: 14 amino acids. The CDR3 loop reads CASRSIQGVYGYTF. The CDR3, as DNA: TGCGCCAGCAGGTCAATCCAGGGGGTCTATGGCTACACCTTC.